This T cell receptor beta chain was sequenced for a study of shared clonotypes between healthy human individuals. Study-level results: Blood was the sole source, and tissue repertoires probably differ. Relative to clonotypes present in all four donors, those not shared had lower generation probabilities.

Germline V gives CDR1 SEHNR, CDR2 FQNEAQ (reference sequence). The CDR3 sequence is 14 residues long. V lost 9 bases, J lost 2 bases, and 7 bases stayed unmatched. Genomic DNA belonging to each subset was distributed in equal measure over several immunoSEQ plates. Produced via immunoSEQ multiplex PCR; TCRdb's table is partial and in-frame only. Of millions of clones in the sample, 95% are singletons; the top ten hold 0.1% to 0.15%. On this clone itself: Antigen: not known.

CD4+ cells underwent separation, giving CD45RA+ naive and CD45RA-negative memory subsets. The V and J genes are TRBV7-9 and TRBJ2-5; TRBD2 matches 9 bases. Sequenced input: naive CD4+ T cells sorted from blood. This sample's subset: CD45RA+ positively selected. This receptor was identified in a man in his late teens or twenties in good health. The CDR3 DNA reads as TGTGCCAGTACTCTAGCGGGGACACAAGAGACCCAGTACTTC. It specifies CASTLAGTQETQYF.